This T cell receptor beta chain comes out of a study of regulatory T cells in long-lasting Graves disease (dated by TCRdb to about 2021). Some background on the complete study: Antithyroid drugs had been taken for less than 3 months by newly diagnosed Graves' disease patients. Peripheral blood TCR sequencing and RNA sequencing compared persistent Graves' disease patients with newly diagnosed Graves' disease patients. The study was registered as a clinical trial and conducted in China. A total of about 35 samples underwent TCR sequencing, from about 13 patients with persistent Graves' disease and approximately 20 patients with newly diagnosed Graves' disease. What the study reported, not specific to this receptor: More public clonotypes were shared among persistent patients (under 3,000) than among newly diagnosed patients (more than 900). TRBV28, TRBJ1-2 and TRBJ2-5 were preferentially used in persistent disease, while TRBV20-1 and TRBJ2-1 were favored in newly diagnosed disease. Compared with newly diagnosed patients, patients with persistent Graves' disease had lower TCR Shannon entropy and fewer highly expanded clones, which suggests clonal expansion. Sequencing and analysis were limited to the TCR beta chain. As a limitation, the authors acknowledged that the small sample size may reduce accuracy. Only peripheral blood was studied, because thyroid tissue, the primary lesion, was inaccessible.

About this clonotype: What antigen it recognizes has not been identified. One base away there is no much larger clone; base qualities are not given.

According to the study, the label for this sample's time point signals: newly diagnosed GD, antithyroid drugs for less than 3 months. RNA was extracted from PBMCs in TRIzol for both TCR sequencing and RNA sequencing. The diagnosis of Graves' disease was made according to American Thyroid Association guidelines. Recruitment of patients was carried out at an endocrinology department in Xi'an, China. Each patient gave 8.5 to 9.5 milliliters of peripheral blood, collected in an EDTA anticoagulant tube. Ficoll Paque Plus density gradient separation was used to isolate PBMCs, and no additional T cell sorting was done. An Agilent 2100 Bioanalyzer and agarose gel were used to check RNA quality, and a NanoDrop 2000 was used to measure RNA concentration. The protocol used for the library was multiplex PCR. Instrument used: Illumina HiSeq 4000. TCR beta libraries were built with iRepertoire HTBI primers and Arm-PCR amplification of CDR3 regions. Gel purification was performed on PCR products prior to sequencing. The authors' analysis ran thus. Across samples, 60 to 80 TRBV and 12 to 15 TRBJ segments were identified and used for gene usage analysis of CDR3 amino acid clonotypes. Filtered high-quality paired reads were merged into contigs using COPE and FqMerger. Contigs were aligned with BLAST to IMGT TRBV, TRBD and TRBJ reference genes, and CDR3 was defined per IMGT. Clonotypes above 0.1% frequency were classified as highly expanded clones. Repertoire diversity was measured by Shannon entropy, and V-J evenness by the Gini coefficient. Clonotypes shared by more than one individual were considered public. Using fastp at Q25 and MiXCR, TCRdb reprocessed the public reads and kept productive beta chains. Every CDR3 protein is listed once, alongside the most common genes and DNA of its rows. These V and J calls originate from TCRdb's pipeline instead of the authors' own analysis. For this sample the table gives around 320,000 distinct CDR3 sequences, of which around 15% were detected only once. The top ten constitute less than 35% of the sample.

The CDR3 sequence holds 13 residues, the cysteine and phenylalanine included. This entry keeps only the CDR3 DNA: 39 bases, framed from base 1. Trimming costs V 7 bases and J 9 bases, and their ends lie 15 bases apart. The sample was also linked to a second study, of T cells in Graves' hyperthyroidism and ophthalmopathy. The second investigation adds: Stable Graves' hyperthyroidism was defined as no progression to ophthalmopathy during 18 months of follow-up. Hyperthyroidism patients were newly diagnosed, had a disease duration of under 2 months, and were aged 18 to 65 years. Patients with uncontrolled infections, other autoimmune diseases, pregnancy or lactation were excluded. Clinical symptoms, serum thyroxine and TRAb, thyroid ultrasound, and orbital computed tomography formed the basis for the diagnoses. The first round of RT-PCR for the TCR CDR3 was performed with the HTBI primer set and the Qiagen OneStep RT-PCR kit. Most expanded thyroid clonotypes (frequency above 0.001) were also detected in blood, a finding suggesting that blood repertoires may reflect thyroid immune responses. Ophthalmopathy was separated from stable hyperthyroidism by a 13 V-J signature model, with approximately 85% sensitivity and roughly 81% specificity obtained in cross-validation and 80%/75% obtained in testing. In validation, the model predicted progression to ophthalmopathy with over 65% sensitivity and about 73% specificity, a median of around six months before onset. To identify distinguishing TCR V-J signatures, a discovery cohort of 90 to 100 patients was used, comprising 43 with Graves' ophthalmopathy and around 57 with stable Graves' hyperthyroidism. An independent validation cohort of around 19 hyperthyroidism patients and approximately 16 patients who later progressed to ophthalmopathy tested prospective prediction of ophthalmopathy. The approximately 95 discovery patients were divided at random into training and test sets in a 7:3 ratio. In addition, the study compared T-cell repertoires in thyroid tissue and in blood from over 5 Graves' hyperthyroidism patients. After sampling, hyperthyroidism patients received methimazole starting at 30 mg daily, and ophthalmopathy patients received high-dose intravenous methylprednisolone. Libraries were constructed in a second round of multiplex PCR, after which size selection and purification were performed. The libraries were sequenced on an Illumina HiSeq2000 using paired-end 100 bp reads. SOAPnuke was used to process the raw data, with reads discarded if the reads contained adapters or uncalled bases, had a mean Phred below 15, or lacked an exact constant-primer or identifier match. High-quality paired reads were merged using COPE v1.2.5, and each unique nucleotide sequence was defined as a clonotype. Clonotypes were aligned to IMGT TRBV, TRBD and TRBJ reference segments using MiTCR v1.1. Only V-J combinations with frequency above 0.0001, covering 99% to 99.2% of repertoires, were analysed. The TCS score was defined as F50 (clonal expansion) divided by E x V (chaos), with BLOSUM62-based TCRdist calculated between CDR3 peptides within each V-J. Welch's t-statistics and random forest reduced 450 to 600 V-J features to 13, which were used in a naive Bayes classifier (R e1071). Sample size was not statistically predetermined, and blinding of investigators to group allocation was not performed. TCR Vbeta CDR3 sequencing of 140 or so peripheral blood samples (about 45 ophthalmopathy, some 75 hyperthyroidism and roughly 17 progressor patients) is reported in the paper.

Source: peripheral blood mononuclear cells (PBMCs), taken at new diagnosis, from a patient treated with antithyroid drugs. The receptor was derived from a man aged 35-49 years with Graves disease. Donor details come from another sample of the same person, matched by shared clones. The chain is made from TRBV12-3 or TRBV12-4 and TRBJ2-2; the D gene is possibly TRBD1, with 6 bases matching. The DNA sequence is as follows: TGTGCCAGCAAAACTAATACAGGGTGGGAGCTGTTTTTT. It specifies CASKTNTGWELFF.